This is a list of T cell receptor beta chains from one sample in a study of cytomegalovirus exposure and HLA in healthy donors. Assay: immunoSEQ multiplex PCR; the TCRdb copy retains only in-frame clones and omits some. This table has about 100,000 clones, approximately 84% appearing once. The sample was PBMCs. The receptors here all came from a man aged 30 to 45 in good health and CMV-seronegative. CDR3s include the opening cysteine and the closing phenylalanine or tryptophan. D genes are given only for firm matches. A clone size is listed for some rows: how often the clone was seen (once, few, many), or a class if it is expanded.

CDR3nt	CDR3aa	abundance	v_gene	j_gene	d_gene
TGCGCCAGCAGCTTGGTTACTGGGGCCAACGTCCTGACTTTC	CASSLVTGANVLTF	.	TRBV5-1	TRBJ2-6	.
TGTGCCACCCAGAGGAAGGACACTTCAGAAAAACTGTTTTTT	CATQRKDTSEKLFF	.	TRBV2	TRBJ1-4	.
TGTGCCAGTATGATCGGGAGAGGTAATGAGCAGTTCTTC	CASMIGRGNEQFF	.	TRBV19	TRBJ2-1	.
TGTGCCAGCAGCTTTGGGACAATAAGCGATACGCAGTATTTT	CASSFGTISDTQYF	.	TRBV7-9	TRBJ2-3	.
TGTGCCAGCAGTTACTACCCTAGCGGGGACTACGAGCAGTACTTC	CASSYYPSGDYEQYF	.	TRBV6-5	TRBJ2-7	TRBD2
TGTGCCAGCAGCCTTGAGGGGGAAGTAGGTGGCTACACCTTC	CASSLEGEVGGYTF	.	TRBV13	TRBJ1-2	.
TGTGCCAGCAGTGAAGCGCAGGCGGGAGGCTATGGCTACACCTTC	CASSEAQAGGYGYTF	.	TRBV6-1	TRBJ1-2	.
TGTGCCAGCAGCAGGACTAGCGGGGGCCTCCACAATGAGCAGTTCTTC	CASSRTSGGLHNEQFF	.	TRBV5-6	TRBJ2-1	TRBD2
TGCGCCAGCAGGCAGGGGGCGAACACTGAAGCTTTCTTT	CASRQGANTEAFF	.	TRBV10-1	TRBJ1-1	TRBD1
TGCGCCAGCAGCGTAGACAGGGCTGTATCCTACGAGCAGTACTTC	CASSVDRAVSYEQYF	.	TRBV5-1	TRBJ2-7	TRBD1
TGTGCCAGCGTTGGGACAGGGGGAATTAATTCACCCCTCCACTTT	CASVGTGGINSPLHF	.	TRBV6-1	TRBJ1-6	TRBD1
TGTGCCAGCAGCCAAGATCGGGTTGACGACACTGAAGCTTTCTTT	CASSQDRVDDTEAFF	few	TRBV14	TRBJ1-1	.
TGTGCCAGCAGTAAGACTAGCGGGAGTAGCACAGATACGCAGTATTTT	CASSKTSGSSTDTQYF	.	TRBV6-6	TRBJ2-3	TRBD2
TGCAGCGTTGAATACACGGCTAGCGGGCACGAGCAGTACTTC	CSVEYTASGHEQYF	.	TRBV29-1	TRBJ2-7	TRBD2
TGTGCCAGCAGCCCCACCGGGACACCATTTTCCTACGAGCAGTACTTC	CASSPTGTPFSYEQYF	.	TRBV7-8	TRBJ2-7	.
TGCGCCAGCAGTGATGGGGACTACTACAATGAGCAGTTCTTC	CASSDGDYYNEQFF	few	TRBV10-1	TRBJ2-1	TRBD2
TGTGCCAGCAGTACGTACAGGGACCACTCCTACGAGCAGTACTTC	CASSTYRDHSYEQYF	.	TRBV28	TRBJ2-7	.
TGTGCCTGGAGCCGGGACAGCGGCTACACCTTC	CAWSRDSGYTF	.	TRBV30	TRBJ1-2	TRBD1
TGTGCCAGTAGTATAGCAGGGCGAGGCTACACCTTC	CASSIAGRGYTF	.	TRBV19	TRBJ1-2	.
TGTGCCAGCAGCTTTGGGGGCGCTAACTATGGCTACACCTTC	CASSFGGANYGYTF	.	TRBV7-2	TRBJ1-2	.
TGTGCCAGCGGGGCTTGGGTCGGGGAGCTGTTTTTT	CASGAWVGELFF	.	TRBV11-2	TRBJ2-2	.
TGTGCCAGCAGCTCCGGGGACAGTCTAGATACGCAGTATTTT	CASSSGDSLDTQYF	.	TRBV7-3	TRBJ2-3	TRBD1
TGTGCCAGCAGTGTCCCGGGACAGGGTACGACTAGCAATCAGCCCCAGCATTTT	CASSVPGQGTTSNQPQHF	.	TRBV2	TRBJ1-5	TRBD1
TGTGCCAGCAGCTTAGGGGAGACGGATATCACAGATACGCAGTATTTT	CASSLGETDITDTQYF	.	TRBV11-2	TRBJ2-3	.
TGTGCCAGCAGCCCCCAGCGGCGAGGGGGGCTGTTTTTT	CASSPQRRGGLFF	.	TRBV7-3	TRBJ2-2	.
TGCGCCAGCAGCCACCGGACTACCTACGAGCAGTACTTC	CASSHRTTYEQYF	.	TRBV4-1	TRBJ2-7	.
TGTGCCAGCAGCTTAGGGGAGGGCAGCACCGGGGAGCTGTTTTTT	CASSLGEGSTGELFF	.	TRBV11-3	TRBJ2-2	TRBD2
TGCAGCGTTGTCTCGGGGAACTATGGCTACACCTTC	CSVVSGNYGYTF	.	TRBV29-1	TRBJ1-2	.
TGCGCCAGCAAGGGGGCCTACGAGCAGTACTTC	CASKGAYEQYF	.	TRBV5-1	TRBJ2-7	.
TGTGCCAGCTCAGAGTACAGGGGAAACACTGAAGCTTTCTTT	CASSEYRGNTEAFF	.	TRBV18	TRBJ1-1	TRBD1
TGCAGCGTTGCAGGACAGGGGCCCCGAGAGCAGTTCTTC	CSVAGQGPREQFF	.	TRBV29-1	TRBJ2-1	TRBD1
TGTGCCAGCAGTGAAGCAGGGGACATTCAGTACTTC	CASSEAGDIQYF	.	TRBV6-1	TRBJ2-4	.
TGTTCCAGCAGCCAGTATAGCAATCAGCCCCAGCATTTT	CSSSQYSNQPQHF	.	TRBV7-9	TRBJ1-5	.
TGTGCCAGAACAGGAGACTACGAGCAGTACTTC	CARTGDYEQYF	once	TRBV19	TRBJ2-7	.
TGTGCCAGCAGGGGGGCCAGAAACACAGATACGCAGTATTTT	CASRGARNTDTQYF	.	TRBV7-9	TRBJ2-3	.
TGCGCCAGCAGCTTGAGTCGCGGAGCCTCCTACGAGCAGTACTTC	CASSLSRGASYEQYF	.	TRBV5-1	TRBJ2-7	.
TGCGCCAGCAGCTGGGCGGGGGCTTCCACTGAAGCTTTCTTT	CASSWAGASTEAFF	.	TRBV5-1	TRBJ1-1	.
TGTGCCAGCAGCTTAGGATCCATCTCGGCGGGAGGCCCTGGGGCCAACGTCCTGACTTTC	CASSLGSISAGGPGANVLTF	.	TRBV7-3	TRBJ2-6	TRBD2